These 29 T cell receptor beta chains were all obtained from the same sample, sequenced in a study of shared clonotypes between healthy human individuals. The table came from immunoSEQ multiplex PCR; TCRdb's copy has only in-frame clones and leaves some out. The table lists some 2,100,000 clones, 95% of them singletons. Sequencing input: naive CD4+ T cells sorted from blood. As to subset: CD45RA+ positively selected. Receptors originate from a man aged 18 to 35 in good health.

This sequence joins TRBV5-1 and TRBJ2-5; the D is unclear. The CDR3 extends over 13 amino acids. V was clipped by 4 bases and J by 7 bases, with 14 bases between them. Looked up from germline, CDR1 is SGHRS and CDR2 is YFSETQ. The chain's CDR3 is CASSQSYDGTQYF. In DNA, the CDR3 is TGCGCCAGCAGCCAATCCTACGATGGGACCCAGTACTTC. The full variable domain, its missing parts supplied by reference TRBV5-1 and TRBJ2-5, is KAGVTQTPRYLIKTRGQQVTLSCSPISGHRSVSWYQQTPGQGLQFLFEYFSETQRNKGNFPGRFSGRQFSNSRSEMNVSTLELGDSALYLCASSQSYDGTQYFGPGTRLLVL.

This clone was seen a single time. This chain connects TRBV5-1 to TRBJ1-1; 10 bases are a match to TRBD1. The CDR3 spans 17 residues. Per the germline V gene, CDR1 is SGHRS and CDR2 is YFSETQ. Trimming took 0 bases from V and 4 from J; bases not matched to a gene: 9. DNA of the CDR3: TGCGCCAGCAGCTTGGGACAGGGGGCCAAATGGAGCACTGAAGCTTTCTTT. Translated: CASSLGQGAKWSTEAFF.

V usage is TRBV15 and J usage is TRBJ2-5; possibly TRBD1 or TRBD2 for D (5 bases each). Trimming stripped 2 bases from V and 3 bases from J, with 10 bases between. This CDR3 spans 14 amino acids. CDR1 and CDR2 from the germline V gene are LNHNV and YYDKDF (reference sequence). CDR3 protein: CATSRRDGKETQYF. CDR3 nucleotides: TGTGCCACCAGCAGACGGGACGGGAAAGAGACCCAGTACTTC.

The chain has TRBV7-2 and TRBJ1-6; D possibly corresponds to TRBD1 (6 bases). The germline V gene has CDR1 SGHTA and CDR2 FQGNSA. Trimming stripped 4 bases from V and 2 bases from J, with 9 bases between. This CDR3 comprises 15 residues. CDR3 loop: CASSSDRTYNSPLHF. The CDR3 coding sequence is TGTGCCAGCAGCTCAGACAGGACCTATAATTCACCCCTCCACTTT.

This chain uses TRBV9 with TRBJ2-1; 12 nucleotides align to TRBD2. This CDR3 has 16 residues. CDR1 and CDR2 (germline): SGDLS, YYNGEE. V lost 3 bases, J lost 4 bases, and 5 bases stayed unmatched. The CDR3 reads CASSGTSGIGYNEQFF. CDR3 DNA: TGTGCCAGCAGCGGGACTAGCGGGATAGGGTACAATGAGCAGTTCTTC.

V and J are TRBV6-1 and TRBJ2-3, with 8 bases lining up with TRBD1. Germline loops: CDR1 MNHNS, CDR2 SASEGT. The CDR3 loop spans 15 amino acids. V was clipped by 2 bases and J by 2 bases; unmatched bases: 3. CDR3 nucleotides: TGTGCCAGCAGTGAACCGGGACAGGCCACAGATACGCAGTATTTT. The encoded protein is CASSEPGQATDTQYF.

In this sample, this clone turned up once. The chain links TRBV2 to TRBJ2-7; D is perhaps TRBD1 or TRBD2 (7 bases each). Trimming stripped 5 bases from V and 1 base from J, with 15 bases between. The germline gives CDR1 SNHLY, CDR2 FYNNEI. The CDR3 contains 15 residues. The CDR3 loop is CASSLNRGGSYEQYF. The CDR3 nucleotides read TGTGCCAGCAGTTTAAACAGGGGAGGGTCCTACGAGCAGTACTTC.

The chain uses TRBV10-3 and TRBJ2-7; TRBD2 agrees at 8 bases. This CDR3 region has 18 residues. The trim removed 5 bases at V and 6 bases at J, leaving 21 bases unmatched. Germline V gives CDR1 ENHRY, CDR2 SYGVKD. The CDR3 loop is CAISPSGALAGGLGEQYF. In DNA form, the CDR3 reads TGTGCCATCAGTCCCTCCGGGGCCTTGGCGGGGGGACTTGGCGAGCAGTACTTC.

This clone was seen once. The rearrangement links TRBV30 to TRBJ2-5; 7 bases match TRBD1. The V and J ends lost 4 bases and 3 bases, in that order; junction bases with no gene match: 5. The germline V gene encodes CDR1 GTSNPN and CDR2 SVGIG (reference sequence). The CDR3 covers 13 residues. Here the CDR3 DNA reads TGTGCCTGGATGCAACAGGGGAAAGAGACCCAGTACTTC. This codes for CAWMQQGKETQYF.

The chain links TRBV5-1 to TRBJ2-7; the D gene is possibly TRBD1 (5 bases). From germline, CDR1 is SGHRS and CDR2 YFSETQ. This CDR3 has 13 amino acids. V lost 6 bases and J 1 base, leaving 11 bases between the germline ends. The DNA of the CDR3 is TGCGCCAGCACGGACAAGACATCCTACGAGCAGTACTTC. It specifies CASTDKTSYEQYF.

The J gene is TRBJ1-6, the V gene TRBV6-1; no clear D. The CDR3 sequence is 15 residues long. The ends were cut back, 7 bases at V and 9 bases at J, with 19 bases in the middle. CDR1 and CDR2 (germline): MNHNS, SASEGT. The CDR3 nucleotides read TGTGCCAGCACCTCGGGAGGGATCGGTGGTTCACCCCTCCACTTT. Its translation: CASTSGGIGGSPLHF.

The chain combines TRBV5-6 with TRBJ2-3, with TRBD1 as a possible D gene (5 bases). The germline V and J ends were trimmed by 4 bases and 3 bases, with 15 bases remaining between them. The CDR3 totals 15 residues. The germline gives CDR1 SGHDT, CDR2 YYEEEE. The CDR3 region is CASSRGRGQTDTQYF. In DNA, the CDR3 is TGTGCCAGCAGCCGTGGTAGGGGTCAGACAGATACGCAGTATTTT.

The chain links TRBV9 to TRBJ1-1; possibly TRBD1 for D (6 bases). The CDR3 extends over 14 amino acids. The germline V gene encodes CDR1 SGDLS and CDR2 YYNGEE. Trimming pared 3 bases from V and 8 bases from J, leaving 17 bases between. CDR3 amino acids: CASSANRDLGEAFF. In DNA form, the CDR3 reads TGTGCCAGCAGCGCGAACAGGGATTTGGGGGAAGCTTTCTTT.

This chain uses TRBV2 with TRBJ2-7, with D unclear. The ends were cut back, 7 bases at V and 2 bases at J, with 15 bases in the middle. The V gene's germline CDR1 is SNHLY and CDR2 FYNNEI. The CDR3 is 14 amino acids. The CDR3 sequence: CASTPAAGTYEQYF. The CDR3, as DNA: TGTGCCAGCACCCCGGCGGCAGGAACCTACGAGCAGTACTTC. Filled out from reference TRBV2 and TRBJ2-7, the complete variable domain reads EPEVTQTPSHQVTQMGQEVILRCVPISNHLYFYWYRQILGQKVEFLVSFYNNEISEKSEIFDDQFSVERPDGSNFTLKIRSTKLEDSAMYFCASTPAAGTYEQYFGPGTRLTVT.

This clone has a single count. CDR3 region: CSAFGQGDYEQYF. CDR3 sequence (DNA): TGCAGCGCCTTTGGACAGGGAGACTACGAGCAGTACTTC. This rearrangement joins TRBV29-1 to TRBJ2-7; 8 bases agree with TRBD1. The V segment lost 7 bases and the J segment 3 bases; nucleotides outside the gene matches: 8. Germline CDR1 and CDR2: SQVTM and ANQGSEA. This CDR3 has 13 residues.

The V and J genes are TRBV28 and TRBJ1-6; no definite D call. This CDR3 has 14 residues. Trimming took 5 bases from V and 8 from J, leaving 13 bases between them. Germline CDR1 reads MDHEN; CDR2 reads SYDVKM. The CDR3 DNA is TGTGCCAGCAGTCCCGGTGAAGGGTATTCACCCCTCCACTTT. Amino acid sequence: CASSPGEGYSPLHF.

The chain uses TRBV27 and TRBJ1-3, with TRBD1 identical over 9 bases. The V segment lost 5 bases and the J segment 0 bases; nucleotides outside the gene matches: 8. Germline V CDR1 and CDR2: MNHEY, SMNVEV (reference sequence). This CDR3 region has 17 residues. Here the CDR3 DNA reads TGTGCCAGCAGTCCCAGGGACAGGGAGAACTCTGGAAACACCATATATTTT. Amino acid sequence: CASSPRDRENSGNTIYF.

The V and J genes are TRBV28 and TRBJ2-3, with D possibly matching TRBD1 (5 bases). V was pared by 3 bases and J by 3 bases, with 7 bases between. CDR1 and CDR2 from the germline V gene are MDHEN and SYDVKM. The CDR3 runs to 13 residues. The CDR3 loop is CASSFRVTDTQYF. The DNA of the CDR3 is TGTGCCAGCAGTTTCAGGGTTACAGATACGCAGTATTTT.

The J gene is TRBJ1-1, the V gene TRBV7-8; 7 bases are shared with TRBD1. CDR3 length: 14 residues. With V trimmed by 6 bases and J by 3 bases, 7 bases remained unmatched. The germline CDR1 and CDR2 sequences are SGHVS and FQNEAQ. The CDR3 sequence is CASRPGQSDTEAFF. CDR3 in DNA: TGTGCCAGCAGACCGGGACAGAGCGACACTGAAGCTTTCTTT.

The chain combines TRBV2 with TRBJ2-5, with D possibly matching TRBD2 (5 bases). V lost 8 bases to trimming and J lost 10 bases, with 17 bases between them. Germline assignment: CDR1 SNHLY and CDR2 FYNNEI. The CDR3 is 12 amino acids. CDR3 sequence (DNA): TGTGCCAGCTCCGGGGATGACCGGGGCCAGTACTTC. Its protein is CASSGDDRGQYF.

Of note for this clone: At the DNA level, this CDR3 is encoded by other sequences in the same sample as well. The chain has TRBV6-5 and TRBJ1-1; TRBD1 matches 7 bases. The CDR3 has 13 amino acids. In germline, CDR1 is MNHEY, CDR2 SVGAGI. V dropped 2 bases and J dropped 4; count of bases not matched to a gene: 1. CDR3 loop: CASSYGQATEAFF. The CDR3 DNA reads TGTGCCAGCAGTTACGGACAGGCCACTGAAGCTTTCTTT.

This chain links TRBV5-1 with TRBJ2-1; maybe TRBD2 (6 bases). The germline V gene has CDR1 SGHRS and CDR2 YFSETQ. There are 14 residues in the CDR3. V lost 4 bases and J lost 5, with 13 bases in between. The CDR3 protein is CASSTGDPNNEQFF. CDR3 DNA: TGCGCCAGCAGCACGGGGGACCCTAACAATGAGCAGTTCTTC.

The chain links TRBV4-1 to TRBJ2-7; no clear D. Germline V CDR1 and CDR2: MGHRA, YSYEKL. Trimming took 1 base from V and 2 from J, leaving 9 bases between them. The CDR3 has 14 amino acids. The CDR3 spells CASSQVPATYEQYF. The CDR3, as DNA: TGCGCCAGCAGCCAAGTACCGGCAACCTACGAGCAGTACTTC.

The V and J genes are TRBV7-8 and TRBJ2-3; the D gene is possibly TRBD2 (6 bases). This CDR3 comprises 16 residues. The germline V and J ends were trimmed by 5 bases and 2 bases, with 17 bases remaining between them. From germline, CDR1 is SGHVS and CDR2 FQNEAQ. CDR3 bases: TGTGCCAGCAGCCTCTTGGGACTTGCATTCACAGATACGCAGTATTTT. The encoded protein is CASSLLGLAFTDTQYF.

The gene calls are TRBV30 and TRBJ1-4; perhaps TRBD1 as D (6 bases). Per germline, CDR1 GTSNPN and CDR2 SVGIG (reference sequence). The V end lost 5 bases, the J end lost 6 bases, and 10 bases lay between the germline ends. This CDR3 contains 12 residues. CDR3 amino acids: CAWGQSDEKLFF. CDR3 DNA sequence: TGTGCCTGGGGACAGTCAGATGAAAAACTGTTTTTT.

This chain joins TRBV7-6 and TRBJ2-7; 9 bases are a match to TRBD2. Germline assignment: CDR1 SGHVS and CDR2 FNYEAQ. V lost 2 bases and J lost 5; bases outside the gene matches: 7. This CDR3 spans 15 amino acids. CDR3 coding DNA: TGTGCCAGCAGCTTAATGGGGACTAGCTCAGACGAGCAGTACTTC. It encodes CASSLMGTSSDEQYF.

V and J are TRBV6-4 and TRBJ2-7; D remains unclear. Trimming stripped 8 bases from V and 1 base from J, with 6 bases between. Germline V lookup: CDR1 MRHNA, CDR2 SNTAGT. The CDR3 consists of 11 residues. Here the CDR3 reads CASPRSYEQYF. As DNA, the CDR3 is TGTGCCAGCCCGAGGTCCTACGAGCAGTACTTC.

The chain is built from TRBV19 and TRBJ2-3; no clear D. Germline CDR1 and CDR2: LNHDA and SQIVND (reference sequence). The CDR3 contains 14 residues. V dropped 5 bases and J dropped 2 bases, with 11 bases sitting between them. CDR3 sequence reads: CASSVGSPTDTQYF. The CDR3, as DNA: TGTGCCAGTAGTGTCGGCAGTCCCACAGATACGCAGTATTTT. The whole variable domain, remainder taken from reference TRBV19 and TRBJ2-3, is DGGITQSPKYLFRKEGQNVTLSCEQNLNHDAMYWYRQDPGQGLRLIYYSQIVNDFQKGDIAEGYSVSREKKESFPLTVTSAQKNPTAFYLCASSVGSPTDTQYFGPGTRLTVL.

This chain connects TRBV7-2 to TRBJ2-7, with 9 bases lining up with TRBD1. Germline loops: CDR1 SGHTA, CDR2 FQGNSA. After removal of 3 bases from V and 7 bases from J, the junction contained 7 bases not matched to a gene. The CDR3 loop spans 14 amino acids. The chain's CDR3 is CASSFRTGAQEQYF. The CDR3 coding sequence is TGTGCCAGCAGCTTCAGGACAGGGGCACAGGAGCAGTACTTC.